The T cell receptor (beta chain) described here comes from a study of identical twins (dated by TCRdb to the mid-2010s). Regarding the study in general: To test whether fetal clonotypes persist, the study used deep sequencing on TCR alpha and beta repertoires from monozygotic twins, unrelated adults of various ages, and cord blood. To rule out contamination, the twin experiments were replicated at different times with different library preparation protocols. What the research found in general, with its limitations: Recombination models systematically underestimated out-of-frame TCR alpha sharing in monozygotic twins but agreed with sharing between unrelated individuals. Because the same donors could not be followed over many years, the conclusions depended on cross-sectional statistical analysis. Zero-insertion analyses could be partly confounded by invariant T cells such as MAIT and iNKT, although diverse VJ usage argued against such confounding for most clonotypes. Compared with coincidental sharing between unrelated individuals, out-of-frame TCR alpha sequences shared between twins showed an excess of sequences with low generation probability. Fewer insertions were carried by abundant cord blood beta clonotypes; a weaker similar trend was observed in young adult naive repertoires, while no such trend was observed in memory repertoires. A weaker excess of twin sharing was found in beta out-of-frame sequences because the signal-to-noise ratio was lowered by fewer shared sequences.

Libraries were made using 5' RACE. The sequencer was an Illumina HiSeq 2000. A universal primer binding site was introduced by template switching, and a unique molecular identifier was present in the final cDNA, enabling accurate counting of TCR cDNA molecules. First-strand cDNA for TCR alpha and beta chains was synthesized from specific primers in the conserved constant-segment region. Each cDNA library was double barcoded, with a SMART-Mk sample barcode plus Illumina barcodes, to control for contamination. TruSeq adapter sequences and Illumina sample barcodes were added in two successive PCR steps. Sequencing of the TCR alpha and beta cDNA libraries was done on the Illumina HiSeq platform using custom primers. In the source study's methods: MiGEC was used to process raw reads and extract unique molecular identifiers, and MiXCR was used to find CDR3 positions. Recombination models were inferred per individual with the repgenHMM and IGoR tools using an EM algorithm. Shared clonotypes were analyzed with the tcR package in R, and sharing was normalized by the product of cloneset sizes. To study raw recombination free of thymic and clonal selection effects, out-of-frame nonproductive sequences were analyzed. TCRdb passed the public sequencing reads through fastp at Q25 and MiXCR, retaining productive beta sequences. Rows are combined by CDR3 protein, so each entry shows the most common genes and DNA. The V and J calls reflect TCRdb's pipeline rather than the authors' work. The table for this sample lists hundreds of thousands of distinct CDR3 sequences; around 6.1% of them were counted only once. The top ten clones comprise 1.5% to 2% of the sample.

The V and J ends are trimmed by 0 bases and 0 bases, leaving 15 bases between them. The CDR3 starts with the cysteine, ends with the phenylalanine, and has 17 residues. Just the 51-base CDR3 DNA is kept, in frame starting at base 1. For CDR1 and CDR2, the germline V gene (reference sequence) lists DFQATT and SNEGSKA. This clonotype was counted ten times or more. No antigen is known for it. No per-base quality is available; no much larger clone lies one base away. All donors were healthy Caucasians. Three unrelated non-twin adults were additionally sequenced: a male aged 18 to 29, a male aged 50 to 60 and a female aged 50 to 60. Miltenyi CD45RO+ enrichment and human naive T-cell isolation kits were used to isolate memory (CD45RO+) and naive T cells from PBMC.

Sequences were obtained from naive T cells sorted from blood. The cell subset or site tag for this specimen amounts to: cells isolated with a human naive T-cell isolation kit. The V gene is TRBV20-1 and the J gene is TRBJ1-5; TRBD1 is perhaps the D gene, given 6 matching bases. This receptor was identified in a man between 18 and 29 years old in good health. CDR3 loop: CSARDGGGAFSNQPQHF. The bases read TGCAGTGCTAGAGATGGAGGGGGGGCCTTTAGCAATCAGCCCCAGCATTTT.